Sequencing of this T cell receptor beta chain was carried out in a study of CD8 T cells in Susac syndrome. Controls were drawn from healthy donors and were matched for age and sex. Negative isolation yielded CD8+ and CD4+ T cells; FACS enriched TEMRA cells. In this sample, this clonotype turned up once. Random hexamers were used to reverse transcribe the RNA input (about 0.5 to 1 ug). A single record per CDR3 protein comes from TCRdb applying MiXCR to the immunoSEQ multiplex PCR reads. Of some 120,000 distinct CDR3 sequences listed, over 90% are singletons. V lost 0 bases and J 4 bases, leaving 7 bases between the germline ends. This CDR3 is built from 15 residues. Germline V gives CDR1 MNHEY, CDR2 SVGAGI.

Sequencing used CD4+ T cells from PBMCs. V and J are TRBV6-5 and TRBJ2-6; D call uncertain. The receptor was isolated from a human donor in good health. The CDR3 DNA reads TGTGCCAGCAGTTACTCTTCCTGGGGGGCCAACGTCCTGACTTTC. This encodes CASSYSSWGANVLTF.